The present T cell receptor beta chain was sequenced within a study of breast tumors, draining lymph nodes, adjacent tissues. Regarding the study as a whole: Tumors had less TCR diversity than lymph nodes, more than nontumor tissue. Tumor T cell lymph node origin was a supported hypothesis, not proven. Luminal-like breast cancer showed significantly greater tumor-nontumor repertoire similarity than basal-like breast cancer did.

Breast cancer patients provided tissue from their axillary draining lymph nodes. In TCRdb, the multiplex PCR reads were re-called with MiXCR into one record per CDR3 protein. The sample carries approximately 130,000 distinct CDR3 sequences, roughly 20% recorded once. The CDR3 is 17 amino acids. Germline V gene lookup returns CDR1 DFQATT and CDR2 SNEGSKA (reference sequence). V was pared by 3 bases and J by 2 bases, with 12 bases of the junction left unmatched. This clonotype was seen at least ten times. The antigen remains undetermined. This TCR derives from a female donor with breast cancer. Some clones in this sample may be carry-over from other donors' samples. The chain employs TRBV20-1 and TRBJ2-1; the match to TRBD1 covers 8 bases. The sequencing sample was made of axillary lymph node tissue. Written as DNA, the CDR3 is TGCAGTGCTAGCGGTGGACAGGGACCCCTCCCCTACAATGAGCAGTTCTTC. This gives the protein CSASGGQGPLPYNEQFF.